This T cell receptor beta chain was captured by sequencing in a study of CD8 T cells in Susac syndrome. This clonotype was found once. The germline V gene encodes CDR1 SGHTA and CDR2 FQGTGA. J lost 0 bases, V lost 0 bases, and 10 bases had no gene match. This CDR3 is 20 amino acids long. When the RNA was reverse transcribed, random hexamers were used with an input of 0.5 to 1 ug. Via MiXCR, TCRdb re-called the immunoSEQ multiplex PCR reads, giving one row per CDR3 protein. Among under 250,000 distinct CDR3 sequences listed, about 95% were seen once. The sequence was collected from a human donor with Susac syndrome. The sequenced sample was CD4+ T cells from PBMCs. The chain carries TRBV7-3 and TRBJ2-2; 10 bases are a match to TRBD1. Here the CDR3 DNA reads TGTGCCAGCAGCTTAACCACGGACAGGGGGTCACCCGCGAACACCGGGGAGCTGTTTTTT. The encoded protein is CASSLTTDRGSPANTGELFF.